The 20 T cell receptor beta chains presented below share a single source sample, sequenced in a study of cytomegalovirus exposure and HLA in healthy donors. With 60 Vbeta and 13 Jbeta primers, the PCR was carried out. Some clones are missing from TCRdb's copy, which holds only in-frame ones; the method was immunoSEQ multiplex PCR. Counted here are some 180,000 clones, about 80% occurring once; the ten biggest clones make up under 2%. Sequenced: PBMCs. The receptors shown here come from a woman aged 25-40 years in good health and CMV-seronegative.

The chain couples TRBV4-3 to TRBJ2-5; 7 bases map to TRBD1. The ends lost 4 bases at V and 1 base at J; junction bases unmatched: 12. CDR1 is LGHNA, CDR2 YSLEER, per germline. The CDR3 totals 17 residues. DNA of the CDR3: TGCGCCAGCAGCCCTCAGCTATCCGGGACAGCCCAAGAGACCCAGTACTTC. Translating gives CASSPQLSGTAQETQYF.

V usage is TRBV28 and J usage is TRBJ2-7; maybe TRBD1 (6 bases). V lost 4 bases to trimming and J lost 4 bases, with 17 bases between them. The germline V gene encodes CDR1 MDHEN and CDR2 SYDVKM. The CDR3 length is 15 residues. CDR3 coding DNA: TGTGCCAGCAGTTCCTACAGGGATTCAGGGTACGAGCAGTACTTC. Protein product: CASSSYRDSGYEQYF.

CDR3 region: CASSTVNTEAFF. CDR3 nucleotide sequence: TGTGCCAGCTCTACAGTGAACACTGAAGCTTTCTTT. This chain connects TRBV18 to TRBJ1-1; D unresolved. V lost 6 bases, J lost 0 bases, and 5 bases lay in between. Germline V gives CDR1 KGHSH, CDR2 LQKENI. This CDR3 is built from 12 residues. The full variable domain, rest sourced from reference TRBV18 and TRBJ1-1, is NAGVMQNPRHLVRRRGQEARLRCSPMKGHSHVYWYRQLPEEGLKFMVYLQKENIIDESGMPKERFSAEFPKEGPSILRIQQVVRGDSAAYFCASSTVNTEAFFGQGTRLTVV.

This chain joins TRBV5-3 and TRBJ1-4, with TRBD1 matching over 8 bases. TRBV5-3 is flagged as an ORF with uncertain function. This CDR3 comprises 16 residues. V gave up 10 bases and J gave up 5 bases; unmatched junction bases: 16. The CDR3 here is CARSLRPGQVNEKLFF. CDR3 DNA: TGTGCCCGGTCCTTGCGCCCGGGACAGGTCAATGAAAAACTGTTTTTT.

The rearrangement links TRBV7-8 to TRBJ1-5, with TRBD1 identical over 10 bases. V lost 1 base, J lost 2 bases, and 2 bases stayed unmatched. Germline V CDR1 and CDR2: SGHVS, FQNEAQ. There are 16 residues in the CDR3. For the CDR3, the DNA is TGTGCCAGCAGCTTAGGACAGGGGGCCGGCAATCAGCCCCAGCATTTT. Residues: CASSLGQGAGNQPQHF. The variable domain in full, completed from reference TRBV7-8 and TRBJ1-5, reads GAGVSQSPRYKVAKRGQDVALRCDPISGHVSLFWYQQALGQGPEFLTYFQNEAQLDKSGLPSDRFFAERPEGSVSTLKIQRTQQEDSAVYLCASSLGQGAGNQPQHFGDGTRLSIL.

The chain recombines TRBV5-1 with TRBJ1-2; TRBD1 matches at 7 bases. Germline loops: CDR1 SGHRS, CDR2 YFSETQ. The CDR3 extends over 13 amino acids. V lost 4 bases, J lost 8 bases, and 8 bases stayed unmatched. CDR3 amino acids: CASSATGVQGYTF. CDR3 in DNA: TGCGCCAGCAGCGCCACAGGGGTGCAAGGCTACACCTTC.

The chain couples TRBV18 to TRBJ2-2; the D gene is possibly TRBD1 (6 bases). The CDR3 is 16 residues long. Germline V lookup: CDR1 KGHSH, CDR2 LQKENI. Between the trimmed V and J ends, which lost 3 bases and 7 bases, there was a span of 18 bases. The chain's CDR3 is CASSPLTTGPLGELFF. CDR3 nucleotides: TGTGCCAGCTCACCTCTTACTACAGGGCCACTCGGGGAGCTGTTTTTT.

This clone was detected only once. J is TRBJ2-5 and V is TRBV12-5; 8 bases fit TRBD1. This CDR3 has 12 amino acids. The V gene's germline CDR1 is LGHNT and CDR2 FRNRAP. V gave up 5 bases and J gave up 5 bases; unmatched junction bases: 1. DNA of the CDR3: TGTGCTAGTGGTACAGGGGGGGAGACCCAGTACTTC. It specifies CASGTGGETQYF.

The rearrangement links TRBV7-2 to TRBJ2-6; no definite D call. Germline V gene data show CDR1 as SGHTA and CDR2 as FQGNSA. V shed 3 bases and J shed 2 bases, with 17 bases lying between them. The CDR3 is 18 amino acids. CDR3 amino acids: CASSFFPGRVTGANVLTF. In DNA, the CDR3 is TGTGCCAGCAGCTTTTTCCCCGGTCGGGTTACTGGGGCCAACGTCCTGACTTTC. Complete variable domain (other parts from reference TRBV7-2 and TRBJ2-6): GAGVSQSPSNKVTEKGKDVELRCDPISGHTALYWYRQSLGQGLEFLIYFQGNSAPDKSGLPSDRFSAERTGGSVSTLTIQRTQQEDSAVYLCASSFFPGRVTGANVLTFGAGSRLTVL.

The CDR3 DNA reads as TGTGCCAGCTCACCGGGGACAGGATACTACGAGCAGTACTTC. Its translation is CASSPGTGYYEQYF. J is TRBJ2-7 and V is TRBV18; TRBD1 aligns across 8 bases. Germline assignment: CDR1 KGHSH and CDR2 LQKENI. The CDR3 has 14 amino acids. Losses at the gene ends were 3 bases for V and 3 bases for J; bases not matched to a gene: 4. The full variable domain, in which reference TRBV18 and TRBJ2-7 provide the parts outside the CDR3, is NAGVMQNPRHLVRRRGQEARLRCSPMKGHSHVYWYRQLPEEGLKFMVYLQKENIIDESGMPKERFSAEFPKEGPSILRIQQVVRGDSAAYFCASSPGTGYYEQYFGPGTRLTVT.

The gene calls are TRBV7-9 and TRBJ2-2; 7 bases are shared with TRBD1. Germline V gives CDR1 SEHNR, CDR2 FQNEAQ (reference sequence). CDR3 length equals 16 residues. In DNA, the CDR3 is TGTCCCCAAACCGACAGGGTAGGTTTGGTCACCGGGGAGCTGTTTTTT. Protein: CPQTDRVGLVTGELFF. Combining the CDR3 with reference TRBV7-9 and TRBJ2-2 gives the whole variable domain DTGVSQNPRHKITKRGQNVTFRCDPISEHNRLYWYRQTLGQGPEFLTYFQNEAQLEKSRLLSDRFSAERPKGSFSTLEIQRTEQGDSAMYLCPQTDRVGLVTGELFFGEGSRLTVL.

The chain joins TRBV5-1 to TRBJ2-7, with D perhaps matching TRBD2 (6 bases). Looked up from germline, CDR1 is SGHRS and CDR2 is YFSETQ. The CDR3 runs 14 residues. V lost 4 bases to trimming and J lost 5 bases, with 16 bases between them. In DNA form, the CDR3 reads TGCGCCAGCAGCCGCGGGGTATCCCCCAACGAGCAGTACTTC. Translating it yields CASSRGVSPNEQYF.

This clone was observed a few times. This sequence joins TRBV4-3 and TRBJ1-6; no definite D call. The CDR3 is 14 amino acids. Germline V gene data show CDR1 as LGHNA and CDR2 as YSLEER. Trimming removed 4 bases at V and 3 bases at J, with 7 bases between. CDR3 nucleotides: TGCGCCAGCAGCCGTGGGAGCTATAATTCACCCCTCCACTTT. Its protein product is CASSRGSYNSPLHF.

V is TRBV4-2 and J is TRBJ1-6; D possibly corresponds to TRBD1 (5 bases). CDR3 length equals 15 residues. V lost 4 bases, J lost 5 bases, and 12 bases lay in between. Per germline, CDR1 LGHNA and CDR2 YNFKEQ. The CDR3 bases are TGTGCCAGCAGCCCTCGGGGGGTGGATAATTCACCCCTCCACTTT. Translation gives CASSPRGVDNSPLHF.

The chain employs TRBV27 and TRBJ2-3; weak D call: TRBD1 (6 bases). The CDR3 is 13 residues long. The V end was cut by 3 bases, the J end by 6 bases, with 10 bases between. Germline V gene data show CDR1 as MNHEY and CDR2 as SMNVEV (reference sequence). The CDR3 DNA reads as TGTGCCAGCAGTTTTCGCAGGGGTGATACGCAGTATTTT. Protein: CASSFRRGDTQYF.

The chain is built from TRBV7-2 and TRBJ1-1; TRBD1 matches 9 bases. The junction had 8 bases not matched to a gene; V was cut back by 3 bases and J by 3 bases. Germline CDR1 and CDR2: SGHTA and FQGNSA. The CDR3 consists of 16 residues. CDR3 nucleotides: TGTGCCAGCAGCTTTTATTCCGGGACAGGGCACACTGAAGCTTTCTTT. This codes for CASSFYSGTGHTEAFF.

There are a few counts of this clone. This chain connects TRBV4-2 to TRBJ2-3; D remains ambiguous. V lost 4 bases, J lost 0 bases, and 11 bases lay in between. This CDR3 contains 15 residues. Germline loops: CDR1 LGHNA, CDR2 YNFKEQ. The DNA of the CDR3 is TGTGCCAGCAGCCCTGGCGGCGACAGCACAGATACGCAGTATTTT. The encoded protein is CASSPGGDSTDTQYF.

V gene TRBV5-1 combines with J gene TRBJ2-2; tentative D call: TRBD1 (5 bases). The ends were cut back, 3 bases at V and 5 bases at J, with 17 bases in the middle. This CDR3 contains 16 residues. Germline V gene data show CDR1 as SGHRS and CDR2 as YFSETQ. The CDR3: CASSSTDRVTTGELFF. The CDR3 DNA sequence: TGCGCCAGCAGCTCGACAGATAGGGTTACGACCGGGGAGCTGTTTTTT. The whole variable domain, filled in from reference TRBV5-1 and TRBJ2-2, reads KAGVTQTPRYLIKTRGQQVTLSCSPISGHRSVSWYQQTPGQGLQFLFEYFSETQRNKGNFPGRFSGRQFSNSRSEMNVSTLELGDSALYLCASSSTDRVTTGELFFGEGSRLTVL.

V is TRBV5-6 and J is TRBJ1-6; possibly TRBD1 for D (5 bases). Germline assignment: CDR1 SGHDT and CDR2 YYEEEE. CDR3 length: 15 amino acids. Trimming pared 2 bases from V and 9 bases from J, leaving 15 bases between. CDR3: CASSFLDKEGSPLHF. The CDR3 DNA follows: TGTGCCAGCAGCTTCCTGGACAAGGAAGGTTCACCCCTCCACTTT.

The J gene is TRBJ1-1, the V gene TRBV5-4, with D unresolved. The CDR3 is 14 residues long. From germline, CDR1 is SGHNT and CDR2 YYREEE (reference sequence). The V and J ends lost 2 bases and 1 base respectively, with 9 bases between them. CDR3 bases: TGTGCCAGCAGCTTTGGACGGGGGAACACTGAAGCTTTCTTT. It translates to CASSFGRGNTEAFF.